One sample yielded the 18 T cell receptor beta chains listed below, sequenced in a study of T cells after yellow fever vaccination. One entry per CDR3 protein, called by TCRdb with MiXCR from the 5' RACE reads. This sample has about 320,000 distinct CDR3 sequences, with approximately 4% found just once. This specimen consisted of PBMCs, obtained 15 days after the yellow fever booster vaccination. The source of these receptors is a man aged 18 to 30 who received the YFV17D yellow fever vaccine.

There are a few counts of this clonotype. V is TRBV7-8 and J is TRBJ2-3, with D hard to call. Germline V gives CDR1 SGHVS, CDR2 FQNEAQ. The CDR3 loop spans 14 amino acids. V was cut by 5 bases and J by 4 bases, with 13 bases left in between. The CDR3 DNA reads as TGTGCCAGCAGCATAGTGTCCCAGGCAGATACGCAGTATTTT. Protein sequence: CASSIVSQADTQYF.

The chain links TRBV3-1 to TRBJ1-2, with 9 bases identical to TRBD1. This CDR3 region has 15 residues. J lost 6 bases, V lost 4 bases, and 9 bases had no gene match. From germline, CDR1 is LGHDT and CDR2 YNNKEL (reference sequence). The CDR3 bases are TGTGCCAGCAGCCCGGACAGGGGATCTCGGCATGGCTACACCTTC. This translates into CASSPDRGSRHGYTF. Complete variable domain (other parts from reference TRBV3-1 and TRBJ1-2): DTAVSQTPKYLVTQMGNDKSIKCEQNLGHDTMYWYKQDSKKFLKIMFSYNNKELIINETVPNRFSPKSPDKAHLNLHINSLELGDSAVYFCASSPDRGSRHGYTFGSGTRLTVV.

The chain has TRBV6-4 and TRBJ2-1; 11 nucleotides agree with TRBD2. The germline V gene has CDR1 MRHNA and CDR2 SNTAGT. The trim removed 6 bases at V and 5 bases at J, leaving 6 bases unmatched. The length of the CDR3 is 15 residues. CDR3 residues: CASSRSGGENNEQFF. The DNA of the CDR3 is TGTGCCAGCAGCCGTAGCGGGGGGGAGAACAATGAGCAGTTCTTC.

The chain uses TRBV5-1 and TRBJ2-3; D call uncertain. Trimming cost V 6 bases and J 5 bases, with 13 bases left between them. The CDR3 totals 13 residues. Germline V lookup: CDR1 SGHRS, CDR2 YFSETQ. The CDR3: CASNLLPGDTQYF. Written as DNA, the CDR3 is TGCGCCAGCAACCTGCTTCCAGGAGATACGCAGTATTTT.

CDR3 coding DNA: TGTGCCTGGGTGACAGGGGGCTTCACTGAAGCTTTCTTT. This codes for CAWVTGGFTEAFF. The rearrangement joins TRBV30 to TRBJ1-1; the match to TRBD1 covers 10 bases. Germline V gene lookup returns CDR1 GTSNPN and CDR2 SVGIG (reference sequence). The CDR3 contains 13 residues. The V segment lost 5 bases and the J segment 4 bases; nucleotides outside the gene matches: 4.

This clonotype was observed at least ten times. The J gene is TRBJ2-1, the V gene TRBV4-1, with D unclear. Trimming took 3 bases from V and 5 from J, leaving 14 bases between them. Germline CDR1 MGHRA, CDR2 YSYEKL. This CDR3 region has 15 residues. This chain's CDR3 is CASSQLSGFHNEQFF. The CDR3 DNA is TGCGCCAGCAGCCAGTTATCCGGGTTCCACAATGAGCAGTTCTTC.

This clonotype was recorded many times. The chain uses TRBV29-1 and TRBJ1-1; D gene unclear. The CDR3 is 10 residues long. In germline, CDR1 is SQVTM, CDR2 ANQGSEA. V lost 5 bases, J lost 3 bases, and 4 bases lay in between. The CDR3 sequence: CSVLYTEAFF. In nucleotides, the CDR3 is TGCAGCGTTCTTTACACTGAAGCTTTCTTT. The variable domain in full, completed from reference TRBV29-1 and TRBJ1-1, reads SAVISQKPSRDICQRGTSLTIQCQVDSQVTMMFWYRQQPGQSLTLIATANQGSEATYESGFVIDKFPISRPNLTFSTLTVSNMSPEDSSIYLCSVLYTEAFFGQGTRLTVV.

This rearrangement joins TRBV20-1 to TRBJ2-2, with D possibly called TRBD1 or TRBD2 (5 bases each). CDR1 is DFQATT, CDR2 SNEGSKA, per germline (reference sequence). The CDR3 is 16 residues long. As DNA, the CDR3 is TGCATCTTGCAGAGGGGCGCGGAAAAAGACACCGGGGAGCTGTTTTTT. Translated: CILQRGAEKDTGELFF.

This clonotype was found many times. V and J are TRBV5-6 and TRBJ2-7; 7 bases line up with TRBD1. Germline-derived CDR1 and CDR2 are SGHDT and YYEEEE. The CDR3 is 13 amino acids. After removal of 3 bases from V and 4 bases from J, the junction contained 4 bases not matched to a gene. DNA for the CDR3: TGTGCCAGCAGCTCCTTGGACAGGTACGAGCAGTACGTC. Translating gives CASSSLDRYEQYV.

This clonotype was recorded many times. The chain couples TRBV3-1 to TRBJ1-1; the D is unclear. This CDR3 region has 12 residues. V lost 2 bases to trimming and J lost 8 bases, with 9 bases between them. CDR1 is LGHDT and CDR2 is YNNKEL in the germline V gene (reference sequence). The CDR3 here is CASSQSTAEAFF. CDR3 in DNA: TGTGCCAGCAGCCAATCCACAGCCGAAGCTTTCTTT.

V is TRBV10-2 and J is TRBJ1-2, with 7 bases fitting TRBD1. Germline V CDR1 and CDR2: WSHSY, SAAADI. J lost 0 bases, V lost 8 bases, and 9 bases had no gene match. This CDR3 has 15 residues. CDR3 nucleotides: TGCGCCAGCGCAACCGGGACAGAGACTAACTATGGCTACACCTTC. Amino acids: CASATGTETNYGYTF.

This clonotype was seen many times. The chain employs TRBV6-1 and TRBJ2-7, with 7 nucleotides matching TRBD1. With V trimmed by 6 bases and J by 5 bases, 13 bases remained unmatched. The CDR3 has 15 amino acids. Looked up from germline, CDR1 is MNHNS and CDR2 is SASEGT. The CDR3 coding sequence is TGTGCCAGCAGGGACACAGGGGCCACCTTTAACGAGCAGTACGTC. It specifies CASRDTGATFNEQYV.

In this sample, this clonotype turned up many times. The chain couples TRBV5-1 to TRBJ2-7; 8 bases align to TRBD2. The germline gives CDR1 SGHRS, CDR2 YFSETQ. The V and J ends lost 4 bases and 3 bases, in that order; junction bases with no gene match: 9. This CDR3 region has 15 residues. CDR3 nucleotide sequence: TGCGCCAGCAGCCCGGGGGGGGCCCTCGACTACGAGCAGTACTTC. Its protein product is CASSPGGALDYEQYF.

This clonotype was recorded at least ten times. CDR3 bases: TGTGCCAGCAGTCCACAGGGCGGGAAGCAGTACTTC. It yields the protein CASSPQGGKQYF. The chain employs TRBV5-4 and TRBJ2-7; D may be TRBD1 or TRBD2 (6 bases each). CDR3 length: 12 amino acids. Germline CDR1 and CDR2: SGHNT and YYREEE (reference sequence). Deletions cut 5 bases from V and 8 bases from J, with 14 bases between.

V usage is TRBV20-1 and J usage is TRBJ2-1; TRBD1 might be the D (5 bases). Deletions cut 0 bases from V and 7 bases from J, with 16 bases between. Germline values: CDR1 DFQATT, CDR2 SNEGSKA (reference sequence). The CDR3 loop spans 15 amino acids. CDR3 in amino acids: CSARDPTQGWNEQFF. The CDR3 nucleotides are TGCAGTGCTAGAGATCCCACCCAGGGATGGAATGAGCAGTTCTTC.

This clonotype was found many times. Here the CDR3 reads CASSQEGYTEAFF. In DNA, the CDR3 is TGTGCCTCATCACAGGAGGGGTACACTGAAGCTTTCTTT. This chain uses TRBV10-3 with TRBJ1-1, with a possible D match to TRBD1 (5 bases). V was shortened by 11 bases and J by 3 bases, with 16 bases between the two germline ends. Germline CDR1 reads ENHRY; CDR2 reads SYGVKD. The length of the CDR3 is 13 residues.

This clonotype showed up just a few times. The chain links TRBV12-3 or TRBV12-4 to TRBJ2-1; 8 bases are a match to TRBD2. The CDR3 is 17 amino acids. After removal of 6 bases from V and 0 bases from J, the junction contained 10 bases not matched to a gene. The CDR3 bases are TGTGCCAGCAGCCCCGGGGAGCGGGGGAGCTCCTACAATGAGCAGTTCTTC. This translates into CASSPGERGSSYNEQFF.

The V call is TRBV18, the J call TRBJ2-7; 8 bases map to TRBD2. This CDR3 region has 17 residues. The germline gives CDR1 KGHSH, CDR2 LQKENI. V was clipped by 6 bases and J by 0 bases; unmatched bases: 13. The CDR3 DNA reads as TGTGCCAGCTCCCTGACGGAGCGGGGGCCGAGCTCCTACGAGCAGTACTTC. Translation: CASSLTERGPSSYEQYF.